Listed below are T cell receptor beta chains from one sample, sequenced in a study of cytomegalovirus exposure and HLA in healthy donors. Profiling relied on immunoSEQ multiplex PCR, and the TCRdb table lists in-frame clones only, not all of them. This table holds 150,000 to 180,000 clones, roughly 80% found once. The sequenced sample consisted of PBMCs. Receptor source: a woman in her 40s in good health and CMV-seronegative. CDR3s include the opening cysteine and the closing phenylalanine or tryptophan. The D gene is left open where the match is weak. Only part of the rows carry a size: once, few, many, or a class if the clone is expanded.

. . TRBJ1-2 TRBV29-1 CSVSSTEYGYTF TGCAGCGTTAGTAGTACAGAGTATGGCTACACCTTC
. TRBD1 TRBJ2-7 TRBV10-3 CAISATGTGVGYEQYF TGTGCCATCAGTGCTACCGGGACAGGGGTCGGATACGAGCAGTACTTC
. . TRBJ1-4 TRBV4-1 CASSQVLGTGRLKANEKLFF TGCGCCAGCAGCCAAGTTTTGGGAACAGGGCGGTTGAAGGCTAATGAAAAACTGTTTTTT
. . TRBJ1-1 TRBV6-4 CASSAEGGSTEAFF TGTGCCAGCAGTGCCGAGGGGGGGTCCACTGAAGCTTTCTTT
. TRBD2 TRBJ2-1 TRBV11-3 CASSFGLANDEQFF TGTGCCAGCAGCTTCGGACTAGCTAACGATGAGCAGTTCTTC
. . TRBJ2-3 TRBV5-6 CASSLTSTDTQYF TGTGCCAGCAGCTTGACTAGCACAGATACGCAGTATTTT
. . TRBJ1-6 TRBV5-1 CASSLGQPLSTFHF TGCGCCAGCAGCTTGGGACAACCTTTGTCCACCTTCCACTTT
. . TRBJ1-1 TRBV27 CASSFGLPGGVEAFF TGTGCCAGCAGTTTCGGTCTCCCGGGGGGGGTTGAAGCTTTCTTT
. . TRBJ2-3 TRBV18 CASSPPTGQGDTQYF TGTGCCAGCTCACCACCGACGGGCCAGGGGGATACGCAGTATTTT
. TRBD1 TRBJ1-3 TRBV28 CASSPGGLLSGNTIYF TGTGCCAGCAGCCCAGGGGGACTGCTCTCTGGAAACACCATATATTTT
. TRBD1 TRBJ1-1 TRBV27 CASSVTTGAWNTEAFF TGTGCCAGCAGCGTGACGACAGGGGCCTGGAACACTGAAGCTTTCTTT
. TRBD1 TRBJ1-2 TRBV5-4 CASRWVGTGAGYTF TGTGCCAGCAGATGGGTGGGGACAGGGGCTGGCTACACCTTC
. . TRBJ1-2 TRBV6-5 CASSYDSNYGYTF TGTGCCAGCAGTTACGACAGTAACTATGGCTACACCTTC
. . TRBJ2-1 TRBV7-9 CASSLVSAGAIYEQFF TGTGCCAGCAGCTTAGTTTCCGCGGGGGCCATCTATGAGCAGTTCTTC
. . TRBJ1-4 TRBV5-1 CASSLQGGTTNEKLFF TGCGCCAGCAGCTTGCAGGGCGGCACAACTAATGAAAAACTGTTTTTT
. . TRBJ2-7 TRBV6-1 CASSPQGSSYEQYF TGTGCCAGCTCACCTCAGGGCAGCTCCTACGAGCAGTACTTC
. TRBD1 TRBJ1-1 TRBV6-5 CASSQQGQGTEAFF TGTGCCAGCAGTCAACAGGGACAGGGCACTGAAGCTTTCTTT
. . TRBJ2-1 TRBV5-4 CASSLGIRTASSYNEQFF TGTGCCAGCAGCTTGGGGATTCGGACAGCAAGCTCCTACAATGAGCAGTTCTTC
few . TRBJ1-6 TRBV10-3 CAISESEQGSALGNSPLHF TGTGCCATCAGTGAGAGCGAGCAGGGAAGTGCTTTAGGTAATTCACCCCTCCACTTT
few . TRBJ1-3 TRBV14 CASSPRQESSGNTIYF TGTGCCAGCAGCCCCCGACAGGAGAGCTCTGGAAACACCATATATTTT
. . TRBJ2-7 TRBV6-1 CAGGRSRGYEQYF TGTGCCGGGGGGAGAAGTAGAGGATACGAGCAGTACTTC
few TRBD1 TRBJ1-4 TRBV28 CASTSGGIATNEKLFF TGTGCCAGCACTTCAGGGGGGATTGCAACTAATGAAAAACTGTTTTTT
. TRBD1 TRBJ2-2 TRBV28 CASRNEMITGAAGELFF TGTGCCAGCAGAAATGAGATGATAACAGGGGCGGCCGGGGAGCTGTTTTTT
. . TRBJ2-7 TRBV21-1 CASSTPEYKLAYEQYF TGTGCCAGCAGCACCCCCGAGTATAAACTAGCCTACGAGCAGTACTTC
. TRBD1 TRBJ1-1 TRBV5-1 CASSISDRGLSEAEAFF TGCGCCAGCAGCATTTCGGACAGGGGGCTTTCTGAGGCTGAAGCTTTCTTT
. TRBD1 TRBJ1-1 TRBV6-1 CASSGGTGTFLNTEAFF TGTGCCAGCAGTGGGGGGACAGGGACATTTTTGAACACTGAAGCTTTCTTT
. . TRBJ1-2 TRBV21-1 CASSNRFFVSGSDGYTF TGTGCCAGCAGCAATCGCTTCTTCGTCTCGGGGTCGGATGGCTACACCTTC
few TRBD1 TRBJ2-1 TRBV11-2 CASSGAGTGDNEQFF TGTGCCAGCAGCGGGGCCGGGACAGGGGACAATGAGCAGTTCTTC
. TRBD1 TRBJ1-6 TRBV27 CASSSNRDRGRTPLHF TGTGCCAGCAGTTCCAACCGGGACAGGGGTAGAACACCCCTCCACTTT
. . TRBJ1-2 TRBV25-1 CASRQTGPNGGYTF TGTGCCAGCAGGCAAACAGGGCCCAACGGGGGCTACACCTTC
. TRBD1 TRBJ1-2 TRBV5-6 CASIEGQGFDGYTF TGTGCCAGCATTGAGGGACAGGGTTTCGATGGCTACACCTTC
once TRBD1 TRBJ1-1 TRBV7-9 CASSPSGQGNTEAFF TGTGCCAGCAGCCCTTCGGGACAGGGAAACACTGAAGCTTTCTTT
. TRBD1 TRBJ1-5 TRBV2 CASSTQGVASNQPQHF TGTGCCAGCAGTACACAGGGGGTTGCGAGCAATCAGCCCCAGCATTTT
. . TRBJ1-2 TRBV1 CTSSQDASWAGQDYGYTF TGCACCAGCAGCCAAGATGCTTCTTGGGCAGGGCAGGACTATGGCTACACCTTC
. . TRBJ1-5 TRBV6-5 CASSYSQGGNQPQHF TGTGCCAGCAGTTACTCCCAGGGTGGCAATCAGCCCCAGCATTTT
. . TRBJ2-7 TRBV29-1 CSVEGRAPSYEQYF TGCAGCGTTGAGGGCAGGGCCCCCTCCTACGAGCAGTACTTC
once . TRBJ1-1 TRBV25-1 CASTKGGARTDTEAFF TGTGCCAGCACCAAAGGAGGGGCCCGAACCGACACTGAAGCTTTCTTT
. . TRBJ1-1 TRBV6-6 CASSYAEGSGEAFF TGTGCCAGCAGTTACGCCGAGGGTTCGGGTGAAGCTTTCTTT
once TRBD2 TRBJ2-1 TRBV28 CASSLWDGRGGLNEQFF TGTGCCAGCAGTTTATGGGACGGGAGGGGGGGCCTAAATGAGCAGTTCTTC
. TRBD1 TRBJ2-3 TRBV6-5 CASSRQGDTDTQYF TGTGCCAGCAGTAGACAGGGAGACACAGATACGCAGTATTTT
. TRBD2 TRBJ2-5 TRBV6-6 CASSYSTTSQDTQYF TGTGCCAGCAGTTACTCGACGACTAGCCAAGATACCCAGTACTTC
. . TRBJ2-5 TRBV2 CASTLRRETQYF TGTGCCAGCACCCTTAGAAGAGAGACCCAGTACTTC
. . TRBJ1-1 TRBV5-1 CASSRGTENTEAFF TGCGCCAGCAGCCGTGGAACAGAGAACACTGAAGCTTTCTTT
. . TRBJ2-2 TRBV27 CASTSGGGSFLRTGELFF TGTGCCAGCACCTCCGGTGGGGGGTCGTTTCTTCGAACCGGGGAGCTGTTTTTT
few . TRBJ2-7 TRBV6-5 CASSYSAASFEQYF TGTGCCAGCAGTTACTCCGCGGCGAGCTTCGAGCAGTACTTC